This T cell receptor (beta chain) was captured in a study of PD-1 blockade in classical Hodgkin lymphoma. V was trimmed by 5 bases and J by 5 bases, leaving 15 bases between them. Germline V gene data show CDR1 as LNHDA and CDR2 as SQIVND (reference sequence). CDR3 length: 14 residues. Time point of the sample: cycle 4 day 1 (C4D1), after around six weeks of nivolumab. Each patient relapsed following autologous stem cell transplantation, and prior brentuximab vedotin exposure differed. CD4+ T cells were purified from thawed PBMCs by negative selection. Here immunoSEQ multiplex PCR was the method, and the copy in TCRdb shows in-frame clones only, minus some. The sample lists about 30,000 clones, 70% to 90% seen once, with approximately 0.43% in the top ten.

The TCR was taken from a human donor with classical Hodgkin lymphoma. The gene calls are TRBV19 and TRBJ2-5, with a weak D call TRBD2 (6 bases). The sample was CD4+ T cells from blood, taken before the fourth cycle of nivolumab. CDR3: CASSQGLALETQYF. DNA for the CDR3: TGTGCCAGTAGTCAGGGACTTGCACTGGAGACCCAGTACTTC.